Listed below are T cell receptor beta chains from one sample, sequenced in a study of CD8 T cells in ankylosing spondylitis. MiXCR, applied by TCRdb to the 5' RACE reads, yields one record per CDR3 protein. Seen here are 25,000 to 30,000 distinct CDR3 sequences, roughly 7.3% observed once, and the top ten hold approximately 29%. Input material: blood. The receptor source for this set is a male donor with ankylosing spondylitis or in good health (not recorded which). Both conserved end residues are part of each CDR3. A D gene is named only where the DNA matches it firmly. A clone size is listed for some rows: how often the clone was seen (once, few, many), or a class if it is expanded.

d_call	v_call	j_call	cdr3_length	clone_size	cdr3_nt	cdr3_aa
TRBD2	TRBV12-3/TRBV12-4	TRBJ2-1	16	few	TGTGCCAGCAGTCCTCTAGGCAGCGGGAGTGACAATGAGCAGTTCTTC	CASSPLGSGSDNEQFF
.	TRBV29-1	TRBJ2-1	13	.	TGCAGCGTTGTGTCAGGGCCTTACAATGAGCAGTTCTTC	CSVVSGPYNEQFF
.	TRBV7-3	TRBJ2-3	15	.	TGTGCCAGCAGCTTAATAGGAGGGGGCACAGATACGCAGTATTTT	CASSLIGGGTDTQYF
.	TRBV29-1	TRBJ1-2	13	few	TGCAGCGTTGACCCAGGCCCGAACTATGGCTACACCTTC	CSVDPGPNYGYTF
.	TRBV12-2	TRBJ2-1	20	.	TGTGCAAGTCGCCCGACAGGTGTGACTAGCGGGCCCGAGGGGTACAATGAGCAGTTCTTC	CASRPTGVTSGPEGYNEQFF
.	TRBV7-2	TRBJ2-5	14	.	TGTGCCAGCAGCTTAACTCTGCTTCAAGAGACCCAGTACTTC	CASSLTLLQETQYF
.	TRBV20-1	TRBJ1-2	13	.	TGCAGTGCTAGGCTACAGGGAGGCGATGGCTACACCTTC	CSARLQGGDGYTF
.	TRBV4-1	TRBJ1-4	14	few	TGCGCCAGCAGCCAAGGCCAGGGCGGAGAAAAACTGTTTTTT	CASSQGQGGEKLFF
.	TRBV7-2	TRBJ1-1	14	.	TGTGCCAGCAGCTCGCCAGGGCTCGACACTGAAGCTTTCTTT	CASSSPGLDTEAFF
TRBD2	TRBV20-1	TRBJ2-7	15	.	TGCAGTGCGAGAATGGGACTAGCAGATGAATACGAGCAGTACTTC	CSARMGLADEYEQYF
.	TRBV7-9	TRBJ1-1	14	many	TGTGCCAGCAGCAACCGGGACACCTTACCGGAAGCTTTCTTT	CASSNRDTLPEAFF
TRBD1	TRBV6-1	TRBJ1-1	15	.	TGTGCCAGCAGTGAAGAGGGACAGGGGACCACTGAAGCTTTCTTT	CASSEEGQGTTEAFF
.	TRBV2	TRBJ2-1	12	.	TGTGCCAGCAGGGACTACTACAATGAGCAGTTCTTC	CASRDYYNEQFF
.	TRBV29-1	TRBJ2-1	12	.	TGCAGCGTTGTTCGGGCCAACAATGAGCAGTTCTTC	CSVVRANNEQFF
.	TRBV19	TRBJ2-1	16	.	TGTGCCAGTAGTTTCAAACTAGCACCCTGGGGGAATGAGCAGTTCTTC	CASSFKLAPWGNEQFF
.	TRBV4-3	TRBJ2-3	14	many	TGCGCCAGCAGCCAGGCAAGGGGCACAGATACGCAGTATTTT	CASSQARGTDTQYF
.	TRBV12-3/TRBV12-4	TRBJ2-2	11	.	TGTGCCAGCAGTCTACTTAGGGAGCTGTTTTTT	CASSLLRELFF
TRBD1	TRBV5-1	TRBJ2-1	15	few	TGCGCCAGCAGCTTGCCGGGACAGGGCGGCAATGAGCAGTTCTTC	CASSLPGQGGNEQFF